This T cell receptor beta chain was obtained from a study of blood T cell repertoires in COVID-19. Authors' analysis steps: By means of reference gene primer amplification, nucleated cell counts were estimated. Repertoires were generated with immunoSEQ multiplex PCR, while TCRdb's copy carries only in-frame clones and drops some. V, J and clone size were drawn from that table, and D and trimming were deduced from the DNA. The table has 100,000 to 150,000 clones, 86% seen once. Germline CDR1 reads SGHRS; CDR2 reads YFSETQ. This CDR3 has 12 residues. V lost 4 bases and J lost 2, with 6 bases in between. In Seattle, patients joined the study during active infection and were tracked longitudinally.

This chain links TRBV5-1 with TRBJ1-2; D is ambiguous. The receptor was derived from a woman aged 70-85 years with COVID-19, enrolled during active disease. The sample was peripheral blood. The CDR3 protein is CASSIKNYGYTF. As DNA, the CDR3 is TGCGCCAGCAGCATAAAAAACTATGGCTACACCTTC.